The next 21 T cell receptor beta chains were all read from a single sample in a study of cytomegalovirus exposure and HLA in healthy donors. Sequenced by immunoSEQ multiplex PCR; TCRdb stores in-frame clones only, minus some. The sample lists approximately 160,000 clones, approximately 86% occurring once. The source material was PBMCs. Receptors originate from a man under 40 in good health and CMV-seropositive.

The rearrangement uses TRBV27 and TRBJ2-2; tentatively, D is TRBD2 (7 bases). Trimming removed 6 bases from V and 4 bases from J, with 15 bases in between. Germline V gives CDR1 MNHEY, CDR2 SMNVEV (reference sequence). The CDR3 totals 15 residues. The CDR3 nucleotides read TGTGCCAGCAGATTAATGGGGGGGGCCACCGGGGAGCTGTTTTTT. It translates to CASRLMGGATGELFF.

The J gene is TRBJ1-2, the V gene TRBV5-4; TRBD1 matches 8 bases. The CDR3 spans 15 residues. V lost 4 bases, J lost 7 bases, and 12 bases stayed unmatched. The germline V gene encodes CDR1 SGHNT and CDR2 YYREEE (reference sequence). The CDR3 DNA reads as TGTGCCAGCAGCGACCCAGGGGGCCCAGGCGGTGGCTACACCTTC. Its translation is CASSDPGGPGGGYTF.

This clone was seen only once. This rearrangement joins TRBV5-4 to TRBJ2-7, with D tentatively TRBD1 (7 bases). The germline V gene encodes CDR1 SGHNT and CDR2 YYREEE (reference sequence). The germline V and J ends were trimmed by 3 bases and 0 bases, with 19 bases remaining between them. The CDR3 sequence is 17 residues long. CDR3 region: CASSSGPGGRYSYEQYF. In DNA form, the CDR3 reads TGTGCCAGCAGCTCCGGGCCAGGGGGGAGATACTCCTACGAGCAGTACTTC.

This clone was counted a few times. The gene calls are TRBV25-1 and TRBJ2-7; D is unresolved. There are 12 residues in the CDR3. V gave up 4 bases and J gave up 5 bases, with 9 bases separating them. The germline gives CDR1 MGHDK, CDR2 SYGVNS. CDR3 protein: CASSGHGNEQYF. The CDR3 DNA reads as TGTGCCAGCAGTGGACACGGAAACGAGCAGTACTTC.

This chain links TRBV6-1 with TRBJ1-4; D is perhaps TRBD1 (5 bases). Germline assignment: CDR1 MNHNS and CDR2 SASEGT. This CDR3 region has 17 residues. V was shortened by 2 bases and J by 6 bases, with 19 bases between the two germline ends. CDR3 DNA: TGTGCCAGCAGTGAACGACCAGGAAGGGGTAATCATGAAAAACTGTTTTTT. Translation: CASSERPGRGNHEKLFF.

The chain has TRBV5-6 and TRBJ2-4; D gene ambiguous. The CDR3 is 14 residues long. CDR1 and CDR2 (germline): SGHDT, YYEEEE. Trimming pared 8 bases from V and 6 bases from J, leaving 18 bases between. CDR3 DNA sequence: TGTGCCAGTTATGACTCCGCTAGTGGAAACATTCAGTACTTC. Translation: CASYDSASGNIQYF.

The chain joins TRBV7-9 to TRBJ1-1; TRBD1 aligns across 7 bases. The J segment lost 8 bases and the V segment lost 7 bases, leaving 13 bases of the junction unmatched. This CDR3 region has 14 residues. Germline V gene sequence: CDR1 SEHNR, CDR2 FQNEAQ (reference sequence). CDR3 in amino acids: CASTATRPDREAFF. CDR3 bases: TGTGCCAGCACCGCAACTAGACCGGACAGGGAAGCTTTCTTT.

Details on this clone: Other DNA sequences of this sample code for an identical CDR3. The CDR3 here is CASSQVPGSGGTDTQYF. CDR3 in DNA: TGCGCCAGCAGCCAGGTACCGGGCAGCGGGGGTACAGATACGCAGTATTTT. This chain joins TRBV4-3 and TRBJ2-3, with 8 bases lining up with TRBD2. This CDR3 spans 17 amino acids. The ends lost 3 bases at V and 3 bases at J; junction bases unmatched: 11. Looked up from germline, CDR1 is LGHNA and CDR2 is YSLEER.

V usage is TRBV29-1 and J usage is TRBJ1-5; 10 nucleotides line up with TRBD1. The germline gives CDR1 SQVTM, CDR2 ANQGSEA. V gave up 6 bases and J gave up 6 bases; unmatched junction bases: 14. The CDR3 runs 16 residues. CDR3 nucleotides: TGCAGCGTCACAGCTGGGACAGGGGCTCCCGGTCAGCCCCAGCATTTT. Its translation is CSVTAGTGAPGQPQHF.

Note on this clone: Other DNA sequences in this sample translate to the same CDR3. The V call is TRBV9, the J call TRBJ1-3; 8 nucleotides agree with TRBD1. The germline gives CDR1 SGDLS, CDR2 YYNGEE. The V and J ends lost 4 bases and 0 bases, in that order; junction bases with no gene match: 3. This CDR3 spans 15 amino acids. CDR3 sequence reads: CASSLTGGSGNTIYF. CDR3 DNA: TGTGCCAGCAGCCTTACAGGGGGCTCTGGAAACACCATATATTTT.

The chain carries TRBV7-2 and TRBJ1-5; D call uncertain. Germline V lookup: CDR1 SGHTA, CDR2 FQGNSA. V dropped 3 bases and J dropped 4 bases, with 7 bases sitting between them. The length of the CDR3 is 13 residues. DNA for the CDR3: TGTGCCAGCAGCTTCCGCGGAAATCAGCCCCAGCATTTT. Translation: CASSFRGNQPQHF.

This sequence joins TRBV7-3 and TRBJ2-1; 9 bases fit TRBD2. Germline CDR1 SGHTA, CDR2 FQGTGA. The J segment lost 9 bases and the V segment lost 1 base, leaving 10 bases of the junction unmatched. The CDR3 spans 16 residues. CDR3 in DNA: TGTGCCAGCAGCTTAATGGCGGGGGGGCGTTTAACTGAGCAGTTCTTC. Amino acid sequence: CASSLMAGGRLTEQFF.

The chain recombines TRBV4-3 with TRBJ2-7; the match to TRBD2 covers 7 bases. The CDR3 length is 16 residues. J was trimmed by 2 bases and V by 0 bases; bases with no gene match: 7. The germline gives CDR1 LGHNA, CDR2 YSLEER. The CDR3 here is CASSQDFPSGTYEQYF. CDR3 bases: TGCGCCAGCAGCCAAGATTTCCCTAGCGGTACCTACGAGCAGTACTTC.

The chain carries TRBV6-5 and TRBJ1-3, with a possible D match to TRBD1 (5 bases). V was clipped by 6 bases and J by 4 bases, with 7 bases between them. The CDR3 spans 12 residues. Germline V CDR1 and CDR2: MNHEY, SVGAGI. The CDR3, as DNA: TGTGCCAGCAGGGGGCCGGGAAACACCATATATTTT. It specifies CASRGPGNTIYF.

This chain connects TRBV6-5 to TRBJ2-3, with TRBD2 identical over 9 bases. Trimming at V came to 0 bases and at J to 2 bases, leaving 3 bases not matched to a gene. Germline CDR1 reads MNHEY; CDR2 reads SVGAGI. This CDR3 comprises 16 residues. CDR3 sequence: CASSYSPSGVTDTQYF. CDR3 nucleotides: TGTGCCAGCAGTTACTCGCCTAGCGGGGTCACAGATACGCAGTATTTT.

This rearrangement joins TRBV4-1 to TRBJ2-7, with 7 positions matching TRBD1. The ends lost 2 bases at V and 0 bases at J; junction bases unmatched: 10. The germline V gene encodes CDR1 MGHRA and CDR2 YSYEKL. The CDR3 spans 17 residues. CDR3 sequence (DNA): TGCGCCAGCAGCCAAATACCGGGACAGAGTTTCTCCTACGAGCAGTACTTC. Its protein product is CASSQIPGQSFSYEQYF.

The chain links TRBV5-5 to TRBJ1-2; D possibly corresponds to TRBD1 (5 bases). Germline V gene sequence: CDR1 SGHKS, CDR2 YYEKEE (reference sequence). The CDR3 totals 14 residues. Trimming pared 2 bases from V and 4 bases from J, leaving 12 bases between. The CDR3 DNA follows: TGTGCCAGCAGCTTTTCAGGGAAGGTCTATGGCTACACCTTC. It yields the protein CASSFSGKVYGYTF. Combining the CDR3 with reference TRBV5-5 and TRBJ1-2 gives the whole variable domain DAGVTQSPTHLIKTRGQQVTLRCSPISGHKSVSWYQQVLGQGPQFIFQYYEKEERGRGNFPDRFSARQFPNYSSELNVNALLLGDSALYLCASSFSGKVYGYTFGSGTRLTVV.

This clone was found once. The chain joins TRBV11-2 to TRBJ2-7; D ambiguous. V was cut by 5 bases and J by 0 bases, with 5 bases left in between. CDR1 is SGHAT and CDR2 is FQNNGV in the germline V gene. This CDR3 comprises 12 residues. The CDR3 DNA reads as TGTGCCAGCAGCCGCTACTCCTACGAGCAGTACTTC. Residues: CASSRYSYEQYF.

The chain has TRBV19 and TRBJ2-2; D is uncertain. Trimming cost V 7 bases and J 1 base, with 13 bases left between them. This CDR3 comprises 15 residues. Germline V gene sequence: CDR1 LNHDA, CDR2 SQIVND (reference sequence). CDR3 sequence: CASTRLPRNTGELFF. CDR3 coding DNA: TGTGCCAGTACCCGACTGCCGCGGAACACCGGGGAGCTGTTTTTT.

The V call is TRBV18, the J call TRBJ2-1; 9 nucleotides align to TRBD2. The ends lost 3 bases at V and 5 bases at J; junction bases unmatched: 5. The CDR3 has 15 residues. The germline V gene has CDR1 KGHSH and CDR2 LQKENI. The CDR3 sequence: CASSPIAGADNEQFF. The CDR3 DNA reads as TGTGCCAGCTCACCCATAGCGGGGGCCGACAATGAGCAGTTCTTC.

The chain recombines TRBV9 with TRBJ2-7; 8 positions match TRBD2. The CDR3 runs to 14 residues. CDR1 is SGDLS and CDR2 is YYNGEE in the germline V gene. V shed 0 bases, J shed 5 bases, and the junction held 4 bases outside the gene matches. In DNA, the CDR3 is TGTGCCAGCAGCGTAGTCGGGGGGGCCGACGAGCAGTACTTC. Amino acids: CASSVVGGADEQYF. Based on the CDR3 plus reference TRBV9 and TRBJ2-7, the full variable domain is DSGVTQTPKHLITATGQRVTLRCSPRSGDLSVYWYQQSLDQGLQFLIQYYNGEERAKGNILERFSAQQFPDLHSELNLSSLELGDSALYFCASSVVGGADEQYFGPGTRLTVT.